The 5 T cell receptor beta chains presented below share a single source sample, sequenced in a study of blood T cell repertoires in COVID-19. Generated by immunoSEQ multiplex PCR, the TCRdb table keeps only in-frame clones and is missing some. The sample includes roughly 40,000 clones, more than 85% of them seen just once. The sequencing input was peripheral blood. Receptor source: a human donor in a cohort sampled during active COVID-19.

J is TRBJ1-5 and V is TRBV28; a weak D match, TRBD1 (6 bases). Germline CDR1 MDHEN, CDR2 SYDVKM. The ends were cut back, 0 bases at V and 0 bases at J, with 12 bases in the middle. This CDR3 is 17 amino acids long. Here the CDR3 DNA reads TGTGCCAGCAGTTTATGGGGGGACACCCATAGCAATCAGCCCCAGCATTTT. It encodes CASSLWGDTHSNQPQHF. Together with reference TRBV28 and TRBJ1-5, the CDR3 gives the full variable domain: DVKVTQSSRYLVKRTGEKVFLECVQDMDHENMFWYRQDPGLGLRLIYFSYDVKMKEKGDIPEGYSVSREKKERFSLILESASTNQTSMYLCASSLWGDTHSNQPQHFGDGTRLSIL.

The chain recombines TRBV7-9 with TRBJ2-7; 7 bases align to TRBD2. This CDR3 comprises 14 residues. CDR1 SEHNR and CDR2 FQNEAQ come from the germline V gene (reference sequence). The trim removed 3 bases at V and 2 bases at J, leaving 4 bases unmatched. In DNA form, the CDR3 reads TGTGCCAGCAGCTTTTCGGGAGGCGCCTACGAGCAGTACTTC. It translates to CASSFSGGAYEQYF. Complete variable domain (other parts from reference TRBV7-9 and TRBJ2-7): DTGVSQNPRHKITKRGQNVTFRCDPISEHNRLYWYRQTLGQGPEFLTYFQNEAQLEKSRLLSDRFSAERPKGSFSTLEIQRTEQGDSAMYLCASSFSGGAYEQYFGPGTRLTVT.

The gene calls are TRBV11-2 and TRBJ2-6; D remains unclear. The V gene's germline CDR1 is SGHAT and CDR2 FQNNGV. This CDR3 is built from 12 residues. V was pared by 8 bases and J by 9 bases, with 11 bases between. This CDR3 reads CASAQQVNVLTF. Written as DNA, the CDR3 is TGTGCCAGCGCACAACAAGTCAACGTCCTGACTTTC.

The chain combines TRBV6-1 with TRBJ2-5, with TRBD2 identical over 9 bases. This CDR3 has 13 residues. J gave up 7 bases and V 1 base, and 1 base lay outside the gene matches. The germline V gene has CDR1 MNHNS and CDR2 SASEGT. CDR3 DNA: TGTGCCAGCAGTGAAGAACTAGCGGGGACCCAGTACTTC. Translated: CASSEELAGTQYF.

The chain joins TRBV30 to TRBJ2-1; 10 bases align to TRBD2. The V and J ends lost 8 bases and 5 bases, in that order; junction bases with no gene match: 6. The V gene's germline CDR1 is GTSNPN and CDR2 SVGIG (reference sequence). There are 13 residues in the CDR3. The CDR3 DNA reads as TGTGCCCGCAGGACTAGCGGACACAATGAGCAGTTCTTC. It translates to CARRTSGHNEQFF.